This entry lists 25 T cell receptor beta chains sequenced from one sample in a study of naive and memory T cell subsets. Two oligonucleotides, mixed equimolar, formed the beta constant-region primer covering TRBC1 and TRBC2. The ligated cDNA underwent four PCR rounds using SP2 and nested alpha and beta constant-region primers. TCRdb passed the UMI-ligation and nested PCR reads through MiXCR, listing each CDR3 protein once. Found here are 80,000 or so distinct CDR3 sequences, 8% to 9.5% of them singletons; the top ten hold 1.2%. Specimen: naive CD8+ T cells from blood. The receptor source for this set is a human donor in good health.

The sample holds many counts of this clonotype. The chain employs TRBV12-3 or TRBV12-4 and TRBJ2-7, with 7 bases fitting TRBD2. This CDR3 spans 16 amino acids. V shed 5 bases and J 3 bases; nucleotides not matched to a gene: 13. This CDR3 is CASSRGELAFFYEQYF. The CDR3 DNA sequence: TGTGCCAGCAGTCGCGGCGAACTAGCGTTTTTCTACGAGCAGTACTTC.

The V call is TRBV7-3, the J call TRBJ2-5; 8 bases are a match to TRBD2. This CDR3 spans 16 amino acids. With 5 bases clipped from V and 5 bases from J, the junction kept 13 bases outside the gene matches. The germline V gene encodes CDR1 SGHTA and CDR2 FQGTGA. Here the CDR3 DNA reads TGTGCCAGCAGCCGTCCCGGGACTAGGTGGGTGGAGACCCAGTACTTC. It codes for CASSRPGTRWVETQYF.

This clonotype was picked up many times. This chain connects TRBV6-5 to TRBJ2-5; 13 nucleotides match TRBD2. With 0 bases clipped from V and 4 bases from J, the junction kept 8 bases outside the gene matches. The germline gives CDR1 MNHEY, CDR2 SVGAGI. The CDR3 extends over 18 amino acids. This CDR3 reads CASSYSRTSGRRGETQYF. The CDR3 bases are TGTGCCAGCAGTTACTCTCGGACTAGCGGGAGACGAGGAGAGACCCAGTACTTC.

This clonotype appeared many times. The chain employs TRBV4-3 and TRBJ2-7; 9 nucleotides line up with TRBD1. The CDR3 loop spans 15 amino acids. The germline gives CDR1 LGHNA, CDR2 YSLEER. V shed 5 bases, J shed 2 bases, and the junction held 7 bases outside the gene matches. The CDR3 bases are TGCGCCAGCAGCGAAACGACAGGGGGGGCCTACGAGCAGTACTTC. This encodes CASSETTGGAYEQYF.

This clonotype was observed at least ten times. CDR3 bases: TGCGCCAGCAGCCAACACGACCAGGGACCGTACGAGCAGTACTTC. This encodes CASSQHDQGPYEQYF. V is TRBV4-3 and J is TRBJ2-7; D might be TRBD1 or TRBD2, each matching 5 bases. Germline V gives CDR1 LGHNA, CDR2 YSLEER. The CDR3 is 15 amino acids. The V gene lost 2 bases and the J gene lost 4 bases, with 15 bases spanning the gap.

This clonotype was found a few times. The chain recombines TRBV27 with TRBJ2-5, with 14 bases lining up with TRBD2. The V gene's germline CDR1 is MNHEY and CDR2 SMNVEV (reference sequence). The CDR3 runs 19 residues. The V and J ends lost 5 bases and 5 bases, in that order; junction bases with no gene match: 16. As DNA, the CDR3 is TGTGCCAGCAGTAAAGGAGTGGGACTAGCGGGAGAGGGTCGGGAGACCCAGTACTTC. Translation: CASSKGVGLAGEGRETQYF.

This sequence joins TRBV28 and TRBJ2-7; possible D gene TRBD1, 6 bases. The germline V gene has CDR1 MDHEN and CDR2 SYDVKM. CDR3 length: 12 amino acids. The V and J ends lost 10 bases and 2 bases respectively, with 12 bases between them. CDR3 region: CAIRTDTYEQYF. In DNA, the CDR3 is TGTGCCATCCGGACAGACACCTACGAGCAGTACTTC.

This clonotype appeared a few times. The chain couples TRBV12-3 or TRBV12-4 to TRBJ2-1; 10 nucleotides align to TRBD2. The CDR3 runs to 15 residues. The junction had 2 bases not matched to a gene; V was cut back by 2 bases and J by 4 bases. In nucleotides, the CDR3 is TGTGCCAGCAGTTTATCTAGCGGGGGATACAATGAGCAGTTCTTC. Encoded protein: CASSLSSGGYNEQFF.

This chain uses TRBV27 with TRBJ1-6; the D is unclear. The CDR3 runs to 15 residues. The ends were cut back, 5 bases at V and 6 bases at J, with 14 bases in the middle. CDR1 is MNHEY and CDR2 is SMNVEV in the germline V gene (reference sequence). The CDR3 reads CASSPVKFGNSPLHF. Here the CDR3 DNA reads TGTGCCAGCAGTCCTGTAAAGTTTGGTAATTCACCCCTCCACTTT.

This clonotype was seen many times. The rearrangement links TRBV6-5 to TRBJ1-2; D gene unclear. CDR3 length: 15 residues. V was cut by 5 bases and J by 7 bases, with 20 bases left in between. Germline CDR1 MNHEY, CDR2 SVGAGI. The CDR3 protein is CASSPKGFPEGGYTF. In DNA, the CDR3 is TGTGCCAGCAGTCCAAAAGGGTTCCCCGAGGGTGGCTACACCTTC.

The table lists this clonotype with a few counts. V gene TRBV9 combines with J gene TRBJ2-5; TRBD2 matches at 9 bases. The length of the CDR3 is 14 residues. Germline V gene sequence: CDR1 SGDLS, CDR2 YYNGEE. Unmatched junction bases numbered 3, after V lost 3 bases and J lost 3 bases. CDR3 amino acids: CASSERLAEETQYF. The DNA of the CDR3 is TGTGCCAGCAGCGAGAGACTAGCGGAAGAGACCCAGTACTTC.

This clonotype has a count of ten or more. This chain uses TRBV29-1 with TRBJ2-5; D is undetermined. V was clipped by 0 bases and J by 4 bases, with 15 bases between them. The CDR3 length is 15 residues. Germline V gene lookup returns CDR1 SQVTM and CDR2 ANQGSEA. CDR3 region: CSVEDRADKRETQYF. The DNA for the CDR3 is TGCAGCGTTGAAGATCGGGCAGACAAGAGAGAGACCCAGTACTTC.

J is TRBJ1-1 and V is TRBV5-4, with D possibly being TRBD1 (6 bases). CDR1 SGHNT and CDR2 YYREEE come from the germline V gene (reference sequence). V lost 3 bases and J 4 bases, leaving 13 bases between the germline ends. CDR3 length: 14 residues. CDR3 loop: CASSYRVAATEAFF. The CDR3 region has the DNA TGTGCCAGCAGCTACAGGGTCGCAGCCACTGAAGCTTTCTTT.

This clonotype has more than one count but fewer than ten. The chain joins TRBV1 to TRBJ2-7; TRBD2, the table's D call, lacks a check against the DNA. TRBV1 is assigned pseudogene status. The CDR3 loop spans 17 amino acids. The CDR3 bases are TGCACCAGCAGCCAAGTCTCACTAGCGGGAGAGACCCACGAGCAGTACTTC. Translation gives CTSSQVSLAGETHEQYF.

J is TRBJ2-3 and V is TRBV13; D call uncertain. The V end was cut by 1 base, the J end by 9 bases, with 5 bases between. The germline V gene encodes CDR1 PRHDT and CDR2 FYEKMQ (reference sequence). This CDR3 comprises 11 residues. The CDR3 is CASSLELTQYF. For the CDR3, the DNA is TGTGCCAGCAGCTTAGAATTGACGCAGTATTTT.

This chain connects TRBV29-1 to TRBJ2-5; 10 bases are a match to TRBD2. The V and J ends lost 7 bases and 5 bases, in that order; junction bases with no gene match: 16. The CDR3 has 16 amino acids. Germline CDR1 reads SQVTM; CDR2 reads ANQGSEA. CDR3 residues: CSADLGLADGRETQYF. CDR3 coding DNA: TGCAGCGCTGACCTCGGACTAGCGGACGGTCGGGAGACCCAGTACTTC.

There are many counts of this clonotype. The J gene is TRBJ2-5, the V gene TRBV12-3 or TRBV12-4; TRBD1 aligns across 9 bases. The CDR3 consists of 17 residues. V lost 6 bases, J lost 1 base, and 12 bases stayed unmatched. CDR3 amino acids: CASSGPGTGITQETQYF. The CDR3 nucleotides are TGTGCCAGCAGCGGACCCGGGACAGGGATAACCCAAGAGACCCAGTACTTC.

This clonotype was recorded many times. The V and J genes are TRBV9 and TRBJ2-7; 9 positions agree with TRBD1. V lost 3 bases, J lost 3 bases, and 7 bases stayed unmatched. The CDR3 extends over 15 amino acids. Germline loops: CDR1 SGDLS, CDR2 YYNGEE. CDR3 residues: CASSASSDRGYEQYF. The CDR3 nucleotides are TGTGCCAGCAGCGCCAGCTCGGACAGGGGCTACGAGCAGTACTTC.

This clonotype was counted ten times or more. The chain is built from TRBV7-6 and TRBJ1-1, with unresolved D. Trimming pared 6 bases from V and 3 bases from J, leaving 20 bases between. The CDR3 spans 16 residues. The germline CDR1 and CDR2 sequences are SGHVS and FNYEAQ. CDR3 DNA: TGTGCCAGCAGTTCTATGGACGGAGAGGCGGACACTGAAGCTTTCTTT. It translates to CASSSMDGEADTEAFF.

This clonotype was counted at least ten times. This sequence joins TRBV7-2 and TRBJ1-1; D uncertain. This CDR3 contains 16 residues. V lost 5 bases and J lost 5, with 21 bases in between. CDR1 is SGHTA, CDR2 FQGNSA, per germline. CDR3 nucleotide sequence: TGTGCCAGCAGCCCCCCGGGCCACATCCAAGGTACTGAAGCTTTCTTT. This codes for CASSPPGHIQGTEAFF.

The V call is TRBV20-1, the J call TRBJ1-4; TRBD1 agrees at 9 bases. V lost 3 bases and J lost 8; bases outside the gene matches: 7. Per the germline V gene, CDR1 is DFQATT and CDR2 is SNEGSKA (reference sequence). CDR3 length: 14 residues. CDR3 sequence (DNA): TGCAGTGCTAGTTCCCGGGACAGGGAAGAAAAACTGTTTTTT. Translated, it gives CSASSRDREEKLFF.

Only a few counts were recorded for this clonotype. CDR3 DNA: TGTGCCAGCAGGCCTCGCACGGACGAGCAGTACTTC. Translation: CASRPRTDEQYF. The chain has TRBV7-9 and TRBJ2-7; D remains ambiguous. The CDR3 has 12 residues. V was trimmed by 6 bases and J by 5 bases, leaving 11 bases between them. CDR1 is SEHNR and CDR2 is FQNEAQ in the germline V gene (reference sequence).

This clonotype was seen a few times. This chain joins TRBV14 and TRBJ1-5; 8 positions agree with TRBD1. Germline lookup yields CDR1 SGHDN and CDR2 FVKESK. After removal of 4 bases from V and 6 bases from J, the junction contained 11 bases not matched to a gene. This CDR3 comprises 16 residues. Here the CDR3 DNA reads TGTGCCAGCAGCCGCCCTAAAGGACAGGGTGGTCAGCCCCAGCATTTT. Translating it yields CASSRPKGQGGQPQHF.

This clonotype was seen many times. This sequence joins TRBV6-5 and TRBJ2-7; the D gene is possibly TRBD1 (5 bases). Germline-derived CDR1 and CDR2 are MNHEY and SVGAGI. This CDR3 region has 16 residues. The V end was cut by 2 bases, the J end by 0 bases, with 14 bases between. DNA for the CDR3: TGTGCCAGCAGTTACAGTGTTCAGGACATCTCCTACGAGCAGTACTTC. This gives the protein CASSYSVQDISYEQYF.

This clonotype was seen only a few times. The V and J genes are TRBV6-1 and TRBJ2-1; 9 bases map to TRBD2. The CDR3 length is 14 residues. In germline, CDR1 is MNHNS, CDR2 SASEGT. The V segment lost 6 bases and the J segment 8 bases; nucleotides outside the gene matches: 8. CDR3: CASRGSSGSDEQFF. CDR3 bases: TGTGCCAGCAGGGGGAGTAGCGGGAGCGATGAGCAGTTCTTC.